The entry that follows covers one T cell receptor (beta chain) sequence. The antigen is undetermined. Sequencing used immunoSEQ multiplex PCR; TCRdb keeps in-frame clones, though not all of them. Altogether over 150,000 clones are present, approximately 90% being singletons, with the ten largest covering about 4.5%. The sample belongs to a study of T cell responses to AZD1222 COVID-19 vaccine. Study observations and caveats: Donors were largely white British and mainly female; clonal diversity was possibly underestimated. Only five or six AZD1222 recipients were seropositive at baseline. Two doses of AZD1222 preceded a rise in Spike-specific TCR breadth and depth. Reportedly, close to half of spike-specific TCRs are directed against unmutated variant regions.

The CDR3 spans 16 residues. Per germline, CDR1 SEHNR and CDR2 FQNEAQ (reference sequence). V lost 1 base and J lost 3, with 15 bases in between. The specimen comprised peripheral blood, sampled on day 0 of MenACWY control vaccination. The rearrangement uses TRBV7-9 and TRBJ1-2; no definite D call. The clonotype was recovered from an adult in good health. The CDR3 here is CASSLEVTQRHYGYTF. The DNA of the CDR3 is TGTGCCAGCAGCTTAGAGGTAACCCAGAGGCACTATGGCTACACCTTC.